The 8 T cell receptor beta chains given below trace back to one sample, sequenced in a study of human T cells and chemical hapten exposure. TCRdb reprocessed the RACE reads via MiXCR and lists one record per CDR3 protein. The table includes around 74,000 distinct CDR3 sequences, approximately 29% detected once. Time point denoted: patch test 1, 2 weeks after DPC sensitization. Treatment meaning: therapeutic diphenylcyclopropenone sensitization with weekly scalp DPC. Sequenced here: whole blood, sampled in connection with sensitization to the hapten diphenylcyclopropenone (DPC). The receptors were sampled from a man aged 35-49 years with alopecia areata. Some clones in this sample may be carry-over from other donors' samples.

The V gene is TRBV30, the J gene TRBJ2-5; TRBD2 agrees at 8 bases. With V trimmed by 4 bases and J by 4 bases, 5 bases remained unmatched. Germline CDR1 reads GTSNPN; CDR2 reads SVGIG (reference sequence). This CDR3 has 13 amino acids. The CDR3 region has the DNA TGTGCCTGGACGCAGCGGGAGCGAGAGACCCAGTACTTC. This gives the protein CAWTQRERETQYF. Drawing the rest from reference TRBV30 and TRBJ2-5, the complete variable domain is SQTIHQWPATLVQPVGSPLSLECTVEGTSNPNLYWYRQAAGRGLQLLFYSVGIGQISSEVPQNLSASRPQDRQFILSSKKLLLSDSGFYLCAWTQRERETQYFGPGTRLLVL.

The chain carries TRBV7-9 and TRBJ2-1, with 8 nucleotides matching TRBD2. The CDR3 covers 14 residues. Unmatched junction bases numbered 6, after V lost 5 bases and J lost 6 bases. Germline lookup yields CDR1 SEHNR and CDR2 FQNEAQ (reference sequence). Written as DNA, the CDR3 is TGTGCCAGCAGCCCGATAACTAGCGGCAATGAGCAGTTCTTC. As protein: CASSPITSGNEQFF. The full variable domain, in which reference TRBV7-9 and TRBJ2-1 provide the parts outside the CDR3, is DTGVSQNPRHKITKRGQNVTFRCDPISEHNRLYWYRQTLGQGPEFLTYFQNEAQLEKSRLLSDRFSAERPKGSFSTLEIQRTEQGDSAMYLCASSPITSGNEQFFGPGTRLTVL.

V usage is TRBV13 and J usage is TRBJ2-2; TRBD2 is a possible D gene (6 bases). The V end lost 6 bases, the J end lost 2 bases, and 7 bases lay between the germline ends. CDR1 and CDR2 from the germline V gene are PRHDT and FYEKMQ (reference sequence). The CDR3 covers 13 residues. CDR3 loop: CASRRDNTGELFF. CDR3 in DNA: TGTGCCAGCAGGCGGGACAACACCGGGGAGCTGTTTTTT.

This clonotype was detected many times. The chain has TRBV6-5 and TRBJ2-7, with TRBD2 as a possible D gene (6 bases). Germline V gives CDR1 MNHEY, CDR2 SVGAGI. CDR3 length equals 15 residues. V was shortened by 6 bases and J by 5 bases, with 20 bases between the two germline ends. The CDR3 protein is CASSSGESGDHEQYF. The CDR3 DNA sequence: TGTGCCAGCAGCAGCGGCGAGTCGGGGGACCACGAGCAGTACTTC.

The table lists this clonotype with a few counts. CDR3 nucleotides: TGTGCCAGCAGCCACACCCGGGGTGGCAATGAAGCTTTCTTT. Translation gives CASSHTRGGNEAFF. The chain uses TRBV6-5 and TRBJ1-1, with D uncertain. Germline CDR1 reads MNHEY; CDR2 reads SVGAGI. Trimming left V 6 bases short and J 7 bases short, with 18 bases between. The CDR3 consists of 14 residues.

CDR3 region: CASSLAGRSMEYNEQFF. Written as DNA, the CDR3 is TGTGCCAGCAGTTTAGCCGGGAGGTCGATGGAATACAATGAGCAGTTCTTC. The rearrangement uses TRBV27 and TRBJ2-1, with 7 bases identical to TRBD2. Germline CDR1 MNHEY, CDR2 SMNVEV (reference sequence). Trimming took 2 bases from V and 4 from J; bases not matched to a gene: 11. This CDR3 contains 17 residues.

Only a few counts were recorded for this clonotype. V gene TRBV30 combines with J gene TRBJ1-1; D is unclear. V was pared by 4 bases and J by 6 bases, with 12 bases between. Germline V gene lookup returns CDR1 GTSNPN and CDR2 SVGIG (reference sequence). This CDR3 is 12 amino acids long. Here the CDR3 DNA reads TGTGCCTGGACCGCCTCTTCCCCTGAAGCTTTCTTT. It codes for CAWTASSPEAFF.

On this clonotype: An end of the junction differs from the germline gene, which may be a read error. V is TRBV18 and J is TRBJ1-1; the match to TRBD1 covers 10 bases. Germline V CDR1 and CDR2: KGHSH, LQKENI. The CDR3 has 14 residues. CDR3 bases: TGTGCCAGCTCCCGCTCGGACAGGGGGACTGAAACTTTCTTT. Its protein is CASSRSDRGTETFF.